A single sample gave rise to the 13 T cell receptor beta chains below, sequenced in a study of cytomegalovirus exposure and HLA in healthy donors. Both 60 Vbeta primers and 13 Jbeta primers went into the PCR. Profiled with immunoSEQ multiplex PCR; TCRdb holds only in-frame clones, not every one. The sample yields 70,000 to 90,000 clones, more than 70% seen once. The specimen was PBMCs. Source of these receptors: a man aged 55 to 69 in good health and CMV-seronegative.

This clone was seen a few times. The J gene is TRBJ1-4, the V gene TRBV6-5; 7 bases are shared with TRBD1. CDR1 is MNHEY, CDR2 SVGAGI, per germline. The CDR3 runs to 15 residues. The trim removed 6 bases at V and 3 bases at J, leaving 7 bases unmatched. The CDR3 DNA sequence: TGTGCCAGCAGCCTAGACAGGGCGTCTAATGAAAAACTGTTTTTT. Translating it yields CASSLDRASNEKLFF.

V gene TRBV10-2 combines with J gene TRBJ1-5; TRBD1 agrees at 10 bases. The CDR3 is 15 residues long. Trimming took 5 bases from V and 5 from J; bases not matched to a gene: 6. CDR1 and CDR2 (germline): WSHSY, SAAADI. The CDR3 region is CASSRTGGEDQPQHF. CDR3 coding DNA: TGCGCCAGCAGTCGGACAGGGGGGGAGGATCAGCCCCAGCATTTT.

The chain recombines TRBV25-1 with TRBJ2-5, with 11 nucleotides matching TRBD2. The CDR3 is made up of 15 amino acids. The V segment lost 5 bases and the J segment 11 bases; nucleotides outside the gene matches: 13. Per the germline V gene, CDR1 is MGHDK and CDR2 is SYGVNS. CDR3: CASSPLVLAGGRQYF. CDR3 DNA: TGTGCCAGCAGTCCCCTGGTCCTAGCGGGGGGTCGACAGTACTTC. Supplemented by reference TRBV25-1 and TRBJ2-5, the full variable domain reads EADIYQTPRYLVIGTGKKITLECSQTMGHDKMYWYQQDPGMELHLIHYSYGVNSTEKGDLSSESTVSRIRTEHFPLTLESARPSHTSQYLCASSPLVLAGGRQYFGPGTRLLVL.

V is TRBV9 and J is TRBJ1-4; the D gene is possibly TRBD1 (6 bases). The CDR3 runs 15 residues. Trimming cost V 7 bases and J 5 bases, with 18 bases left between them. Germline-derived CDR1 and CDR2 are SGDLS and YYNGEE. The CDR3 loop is CASGSGAAANEKLFF. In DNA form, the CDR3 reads TGTGCCAGCGGTTCAGGGGCCGCAGCGAATGAAAAACTGTTTTTT.

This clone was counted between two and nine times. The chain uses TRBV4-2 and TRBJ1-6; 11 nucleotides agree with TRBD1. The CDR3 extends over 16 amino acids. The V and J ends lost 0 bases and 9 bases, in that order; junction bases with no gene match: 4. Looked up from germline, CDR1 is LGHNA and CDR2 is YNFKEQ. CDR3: CASSQEGTGGISPLHF. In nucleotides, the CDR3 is TGTGCCAGCAGCCAAGAGGGGACAGGGGGAATTTCACCCCTCCACTTT.

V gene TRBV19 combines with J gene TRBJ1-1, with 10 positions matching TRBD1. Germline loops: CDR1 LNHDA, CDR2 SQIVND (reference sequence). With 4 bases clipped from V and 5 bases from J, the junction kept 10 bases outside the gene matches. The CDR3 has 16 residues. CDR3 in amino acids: CASSKRQGAPGTEAFF. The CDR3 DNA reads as TGTGCCAGTAGTAAACGACAGGGGGCCCCCGGGACTGAAGCTTTCTTT.

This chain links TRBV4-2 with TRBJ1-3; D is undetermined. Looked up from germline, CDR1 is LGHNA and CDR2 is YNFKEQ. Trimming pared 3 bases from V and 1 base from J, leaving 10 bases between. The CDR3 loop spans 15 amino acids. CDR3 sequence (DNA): TGTGCCAGCAGCCAGCCCCGAGGGTCTGGAAACACCATATATTTT. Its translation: CASSQPRGSGNTIYF.

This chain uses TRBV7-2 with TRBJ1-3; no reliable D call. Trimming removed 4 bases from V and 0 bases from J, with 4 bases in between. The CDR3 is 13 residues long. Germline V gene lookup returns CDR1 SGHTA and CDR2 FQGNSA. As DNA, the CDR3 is TGTGCCAGCAGCTCCTCCTCTGGAAACACCATATATTTT. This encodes CASSSSSGNTIYF.

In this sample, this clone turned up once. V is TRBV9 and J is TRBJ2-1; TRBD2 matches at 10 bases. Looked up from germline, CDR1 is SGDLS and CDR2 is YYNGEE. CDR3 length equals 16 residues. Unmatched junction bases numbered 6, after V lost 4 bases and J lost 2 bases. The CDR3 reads CASSPFLAGAYNEQFF. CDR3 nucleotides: TGTGCCAGCAGCCCCTTCCTAGCGGGGGCCTACAATGAGCAGTTCTTC.

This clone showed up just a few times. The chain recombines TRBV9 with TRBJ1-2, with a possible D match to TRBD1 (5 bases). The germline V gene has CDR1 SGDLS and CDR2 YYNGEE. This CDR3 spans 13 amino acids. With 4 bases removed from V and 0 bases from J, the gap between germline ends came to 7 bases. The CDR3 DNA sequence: TGTGCCAGCAGCACGGGGGCTAACTATGGCTACACCTTC. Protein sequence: CASSTGANYGYTF.

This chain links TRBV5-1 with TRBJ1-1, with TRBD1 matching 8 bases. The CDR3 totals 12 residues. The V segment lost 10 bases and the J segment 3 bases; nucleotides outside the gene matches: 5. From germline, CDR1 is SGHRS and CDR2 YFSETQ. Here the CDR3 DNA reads TGCGCCGGGGGGACAGGCCACACTGAAGCTTTCTTT. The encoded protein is CAGGTGHTEAFF.

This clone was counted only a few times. The chain's CDR3 is CASSLWRGSTDTQYF. The CDR3 nucleotides read TGTGCCAGCAGCTTATGGCGGGGTAGCACAGATACGCAGTATTTT. The chain carries TRBV7-3 and TRBJ2-3; D is possibly TRBD2 (6 bases). Trimming shortened V by 2 bases and J by 0 bases, and 9 bases separated the two germline ends. This CDR3 contains 15 residues. Germline values: CDR1 SGHTA, CDR2 FQGTGA.

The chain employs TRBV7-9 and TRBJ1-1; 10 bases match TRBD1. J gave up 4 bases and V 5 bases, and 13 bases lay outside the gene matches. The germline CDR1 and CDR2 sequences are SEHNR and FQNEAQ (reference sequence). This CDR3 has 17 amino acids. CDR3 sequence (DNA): TGTGCCAGCAGCCCCGGGACAGGGGCCTGGAGGGGCACTGAAGCTTTCTTT. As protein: CASSPGTGAWRGTEAFF. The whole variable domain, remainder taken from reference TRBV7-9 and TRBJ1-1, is DTGVSQNPRHKITKRGQNVTFRCDPISEHNRLYWYRQTLGQGPEFLTYFQNEAQLEKSRLLSDRFSAERPKGSFSTLEIQRTEQGDSAMYLCASSPGTGAWRGTEAFFGQGTRLTVV.